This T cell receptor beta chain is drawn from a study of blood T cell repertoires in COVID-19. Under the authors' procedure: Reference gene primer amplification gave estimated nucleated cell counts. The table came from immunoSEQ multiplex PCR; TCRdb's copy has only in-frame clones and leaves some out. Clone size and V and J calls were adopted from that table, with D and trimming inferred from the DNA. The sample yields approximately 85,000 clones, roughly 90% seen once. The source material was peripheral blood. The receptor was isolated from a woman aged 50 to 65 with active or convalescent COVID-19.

The CDR3 DNA follows: TGTGCCGGAACCTTAGCGGGGGGTTTGGAAGAGACCCAGTACTTC. It is translated as CAGTLAGGLEETQYF. The rearrangement joins TRBV30 to TRBJ2-5, with 10 nucleotides matching TRBD2. Looked up from germline, CDR1 is GTSNPN and CDR2 is SVGIG (reference sequence). Germline trimming cut 8 bases from V and 3 bases from J; bases unmatched to any gene: 12. CDR3 length: 15 residues.